This T cell receptor (beta chain) was captured by sequencing in a study of cytomegalovirus exposure and HLA in healthy donors. Per the germline V gene, CDR1 is LNHDA and CDR2 is SQIVND (reference sequence). Trimming removed 1 base at V and 0 bases at J, with 6 bases between. The CDR3 runs to 15 residues. Using immunoSEQ multiplex PCR, the repertoire was profiled, and TCRdb retains in-frame clones only, with some absent. The sample yields under 200,000 clones, approximately 96% seen once. Sequenced: PBMCs. This chain joins TRBV19 and TRBJ1-4; D remains ambiguous. This TCR derives from a woman younger than 35 in good health and CMV-seronegative. The CDR3 spells CASSIVIATNEKLFF. The CDR3 DNA reads TGTGCCAGTAGTATAGTAATTGCAACTAATGAAAAACTGTTTTTT.